What follows describes a single T cell receptor (beta chain). This sample stems from a study of blood T cell repertoires in COVID-19. As for the study in general: Samples taken during acute and convalescent COVID-19 were collected in the United States, Italy and Spain.

Germline CDR1 is SQVTM and CDR2 is ANQGSEA. The V end was cut by 5 bases, the J end by 8 bases, with 15 bases between. There are 12 residues in the CDR3. Methods used by the authors: Estimates of nucleated cell counts were drawn from the amplification of reference gene primers. Sequenced by immunoSEQ multiplex PCR; TCRdb stores in-frame clones only, minus some. For V, J and clone size, that table is used; D and trimming come from the DNA. The sample shows over 250,000 clones, just under 90% of them seen only once. Specimen: peripheral blood. The V gene is TRBV29-1, the J gene TRBJ1-2; D remains ambiguous. This receptor was obtained from a woman aged 50 to 60 with COVID-19, enrolled during active disease. The chain's CDR3 is CSVRPETGGYTF. DNA for the CDR3: TGCAGCGTTCGGCCGGAGACCGGCGGCTACACCTTC.